Presented here are 20 T cell receptor beta chains from one specimen sequenced in a study of radiation and T cells in renal cell carcinoma. Time point denoted: blood 4 weeks post-SBRT, at nephrectomy. As to treatment: 15 Gy SBRT to primary tumor, nephrectomy 4 weeks later. Generated by immunoSEQ multiplex PCR, the TCRdb table keeps only in-frame clones and is missing some. In the table there are more than 120,000 clones, approximately 86% of which are singletons. This specimen was blood, taken from a patient whose treatment included radiotherapy and nephrectomy. The receptors were gathered from a woman aged 45-60 years with renal cell carcinoma.

CDR3 region: CASRERGASTGELFF. The CDR3 DNA reads TGTGCCAGCAGGGAGCGGGGGGCCAGTACCGGGGAGCTGTTTTTT. The chain carries TRBV28 and TRBJ2-2; 9 bases fit TRBD2. With V trimmed by 6 bases and J by 5 bases, 7 bases remained unmatched. CDR3 length: 15 residues. CDR1 MDHEN and CDR2 SYDVKM come from the germline V gene.

This clone was seen just once. The V call is TRBV7-9, the J call TRBJ2-1; D is unclear. V lost 5 bases, J lost 10 bases, and 18 bases lay in between. Germline CDR1 and CDR2: SEHNR and FQNEAQ (reference sequence). The CDR3 sequence is 14 residues long. CDR3 coding DNA: TGTGCCAGCAGCCCCGTTAGCTCTGGCCAGGAGCAGTTCTTC. Its protein product is CASSPVSSGQEQFF.

The chain recombines TRBV10-3 with TRBJ1-1; possibly TRBD1 for D (5 bases). Germline V lookup: CDR1 ENHRY, CDR2 SYGVKD. Trimming removed 6 bases at V and 2 bases at J, with 10 bases between. This CDR3 contains 13 residues. The CDR3 loop reads CAIREGTNTEAFF. Here the CDR3 DNA reads TGTGCCATCAGAGAAGGGACCAACACTGAAGCTTTCTTT.

The chain carries TRBV19 and TRBJ2-7, with TRBD1 matching 8 bases. The J segment lost 1 base and the V segment lost 7 bases, leaving 6 bases of the junction unmatched. The CDR3 sequence is 14 residues long. Germline loops: CDR1 LNHDA, CDR2 SQIVND (reference sequence). The CDR3 DNA follows: TGTGCCAGTATGGAGACAGGGGCTTCCTACGAGCAGTACTTC. Translating it yields CASMETGASYEQYF.

The rearrangement joins TRBV7-2 to TRBJ2-1; D may be TRBD1 or TRBD2 (5 bases each). With 5 bases removed from V and 5 bases from J, the gap between germline ends came to 10 bases. CDR1 and CDR2 (germline): SGHTA, FQGNSA. The CDR3 has 13 amino acids. The CDR3 is CASSKGPNNEQFF. The CDR3 nucleotides read TGTGCCAGCAGCAAGGGACCTAACAATGAGCAGTTCTTC.

This clone is a singleton in its sample. This chain links TRBV5-1 with TRBJ2-3; 8 positions match TRBD1. This CDR3 is built from 16 residues. The V gene's germline CDR1 is SGHRS and CDR2 YFSETQ. Germline trimming cut 4 bases from V and 4 bases from J; bases unmatched to any gene: 11. CDR3 in DNA: TGCGCCAGCAGCCCCGCGAGGGACAGGATGCCAGATACGCAGTATTTT. Translating gives CASSPARDRMPDTQYF. Complete variable domain (other parts from reference TRBV5-1 and TRBJ2-3): KAGVTQTPRYLIKTRGQQVTLSCSPISGHRSVSWYQQTPGQGLQFLFEYFSETQRNKGNFPGRFSGRQFSNSRSEMNVSTLELGDSALYLCASSPARDRMPDTQYFGPGTRLTVL.

This clone has more than one count but fewer than ten. CDR3 protein: CASSTTADTQYF. DNA of the CDR3: TGTGCCAGCAGCACGACGGCCGATACGCAGTATTTT. The J gene is TRBJ2-3, the V gene TRBV7-2; D remains ambiguous. The CDR3 consists of 12 residues. Per germline, CDR1 SGHTA and CDR2 FQGNSA. Deletions cut 5 bases from V and 6 bases from J, with 9 bases between.

This chain uses TRBV4-1 with TRBJ1-5; D not certain. This CDR3 spans 15 amino acids. Looked up from germline, CDR1 is MGHRA and CDR2 is YSYEKL. V shed 1 base and J shed 4 bases, with 11 bases lying between them. CDR3 loop: CASSQGGAENQPQHF. The CDR3 DNA reads as TGCGCCAGCAGCCAAGGGGGAGCAGAGAATCAGCCCCAGCATTTT.

The V and J genes are TRBV4-3 and TRBJ2-7; the match to TRBD1 covers 8 bases. Trimming at V came to 0 bases and at J to 4 bases, leaving 5 bases not matched to a gene. Germline V gene sequence: CDR1 LGHNA, CDR2 YSLEER. CDR3 length: 15 residues. The CDR3 reads CASSQDGRQGYEQYF. CDR3 in DNA: TGCGCCAGCAGCCAAGATGGGAGACAGGGGTACGAGCAGTACTTC.

On this clone: A junction end diverges from the germline sequence, so it may reflect a read error. The V gene is TRBV20-1, the J gene TRBJ2-7; TRBD2 matches 7 bases. In germline, CDR1 is DFQATT, CDR2 SNEGSKA (reference sequence). This CDR3 comprises 9 residues. The CDR3 protein is CRRSGSPQF. For the CDR3, the DNA is TGCAGACGTAGCGGGTCCCCTCAGTTC.

The chain employs TRBV19 and TRBJ1-4; a possible D gene is TRBD1 (5 bases). The CDR3 covers 16 residues. Germline-derived CDR1 and CDR2 are LNHDA and SQIVND (reference sequence). V dropped 5 bases and J dropped 7 bases, with 20 bases sitting between them. This CDR3 reads CASSLRRGRDVEKLFF. In DNA form, the CDR3 reads TGTGCCAGTAGTTTGAGGAGGGGCCGCGATGTTGAAAAACTGTTTTTT.

A single count supports this clone. Here the CDR3 DNA reads TGTGCCAGCAGCGTCTCTCTCGCCGGGACAGGGGGCCGGATGATATTGAACACTGAAGCTTTCTTT. Protein sequence: CASSVSLAGTGGRMILNTEAFF. The chain joins TRBV13 to TRBJ1-1; 12 nucleotides agree with TRBD1. CDR3 size: 22 residues. The V gene's germline CDR1 is PRHDT and CDR2 FYEKMQ (reference sequence). With V trimmed by 5 bases and J by 0 bases, 22 bases remained unmatched. The whole variable domain, remainder taken from reference TRBV13 and TRBJ1-1, is AAGVIQSPRHLIKEKRETATLKCYPIPRHDTVYWYQQGPGQDPQFLISFYEKMQSDKGSIPDRFSAQQFSDYHSELNMSSLELGDSALYFCASSVSLAGTGGRMILNTEAFFGQGTRLTVV.

The V gene is TRBV9, the J gene TRBJ2-1, with TRBD2 identical over 8 bases. This CDR3 is 17 amino acids long. J gave up 1 base and V 0 bases, and 6 bases lay outside the gene matches. Germline loops: CDR1 SGDLS, CDR2 YYNGEE. Here the CDR3 DNA reads TGTGCCAGCAGCGTAGGATCCGGGACTAGATCCTACAATGAGCAGTTCTTC. The encoded protein is CASSVGSGTRSYNEQFF.

The chain uses TRBV7-2 and TRBJ2-7, with TRBD1 identical over 11 bases. CDR1 and CDR2 from the germline V gene are SGHTA and FQGNSA. The CDR3 totals 12 residues. The junction had 0 bases not matched to a gene; V was cut back by 3 bases and J by 8 bases. The CDR3, as DNA: TGTGCCAGCAGCTTGGACAGGGGGCAGCAGTACTTC. The encoded protein is CASSLDRGQQYF.

The rearrangement links TRBV6-5 to TRBJ1-1, with D perhaps matching TRBD1 (6 bases). Trimming removed 6 bases at V and 5 bases at J, with 19 bases between. Germline V gene data show CDR1 as MNHEY and CDR2 as SVGAGI. This CDR3 is built from 15 residues. In DNA, the CDR3 is TGTGCCAGCAGACCCGAGGGGGGGCGAGGAACTGAAGCTTTCTTT. This translates into CASRPEGGRGTEAFF.

The chain has TRBV19 and TRBJ2-1; 8 bases map to TRBD1. The trim removed 2 bases at V and 12 bases at J, leaving 15 bases unmatched. Per germline, CDR1 LNHDA and CDR2 SQIVND (reference sequence). The CDR3 loop spans 16 amino acids. CDR3 residues: CASSILGRTGLSVQFF. Written as DNA, the CDR3 is TGTGCCAGTAGTATACTTGGGCGGACAGGGCTTTCGGTGCAGTTCTTC. The full variable domain, in which reference TRBV19 and TRBJ2-1 provide the parts outside the CDR3, is DGGITQSPKYLFRKEGQNVTLSCEQNLNHDAMYWYRQDPGQGLRLIYYSQIVNDFQKGDIAEGYSVSREKKESFPLTVTSAQKNPTAFYLCASSILGRTGLSVQFFGPGTRLTVL.

The gene calls are TRBV6-1 and TRBJ2-2, with D perhaps matching TRBD1 (5 bases). V was shortened by 3 bases and J by 2 bases, with 10 bases between the two germline ends. The CDR3 length is 15 residues. CDR1 and CDR2 from the germline V gene are MNHNS and SASEGT. In DNA, the CDR3 is TGTGCCAGCAGTGAGACAGACGTTAACACCGGGGAGCTGTTTTTT. Residues: CASSETDVNTGELFF.

The chain employs TRBV10-1 and TRBJ2-3; 12 positions match TRBD2. In germline, CDR1 is WNHNN, CDR2 SYGVQD (reference sequence). J lost 2 bases, V lost 6 bases, and 3 bases had no gene match. The CDR3 is made up of 15 amino acids. The CDR3 protein is CASSRTSGTTDTQYF. CDR3 nucleotides: TGCGCCAGCAGCCGGACTAGCGGGACCACAGATACGCAGTATTTT.

This clone appeared a single time. The chain is built from TRBV19 and TRBJ1-2, with D perhaps matching TRBD1 (5 bases). Germline V gene lookup returns CDR1 LNHDA and CDR2 SQIVND (reference sequence). Trimming removed 10 bases at V and 1 base at J, with 22 bases between. The CDR3 sequence is 16 residues long. CDR3 in DNA: TGTGCCACCCACTGGGGCGGAGGGGTGATTAACTATGGCTACACCTTC. Encoded protein: CATHWGGGVINYGYTF.

V is TRBV30 and J is TRBJ1-4; D perhaps matches TRBD1 (5 bases). CDR1 is GTSNPN, CDR2 SVGIG, per germline (reference sequence). Between the trimmed V and J ends, which lost 3 bases and 3 bases, there was a span of 14 bases. The CDR3 is made up of 15 amino acids. CDR3 DNA: TGTGCCTGGAGGATCCAGGGACGGCCTAATGAAAAACTGTTTTTT. Its protein is CAWRIQGRPNEKLFF.